This entry lists 9 T cell receptor beta chains sequenced from one sample in a study of T-cell reconstitution after alpha-beta-depleted transplantation in children. For TCRbeta, the library was prepared with unique molecular identifiers. TCRdb reprocessed the PCR reads via MiXCR and lists one record per CDR3 protein. Of 780,000 or so distinct CDR3 sequences in the sample, less than 20% were seen once. Sequences were derived from PBMCs, mostly from graft donor cells, sampled 360 days after TCRalphabeta/CD19-depleted stem cell transplant. The source is a male patient younger than 18 who had a stem cell transplant for acute lymphoblastic leukemia, so the T cells may come from the graft donor.

This clonotype has ten or more counts. V is TRBV5-1 and J is TRBJ2-2; 7 bases agree with TRBD2. The CDR3 has 15 residues. With V trimmed by 2 bases and J by 7 bases, 8 bases remained unmatched. Germline CDR1 SGHRS, CDR2 YFSETQ. The CDR3 sequence is CASSFGGSTIGELFF. The CDR3 DNA reads as TGCGCCAGCAGCTTTGGCGGGAGTACGATCGGGGAGCTGTTTTTT.

The rearrangement joins TRBV5-1 to TRBJ2-3; D may be TRBD1 (5 bases). CDR3 length equals 15 residues. The V gene's germline CDR1 is SGHRS and CDR2 YFSETQ. Deletions cut 2 bases from V and 3 bases from J, with 13 bases between. The DNA for the CDR3 is TGCGCCAGCAGCTTTCTTCAGGGTAAAACAGATACGCAGTATTTT. This encodes CASSFLQGKTDTQYF.

This clonotype turned up a few times. The chain is built from TRBV9 and TRBJ1-3; TRBD1 is a possible D gene (6 bases). The CDR3 is 16 amino acids. V was pared by 3 bases and J by 4 bases, with 17 bases between. Germline CDR1 SGDLS, CDR2 YYNGEE. The CDR3 spells CASSAGPGGPGNTIYF. The CDR3, as DNA: TGTGCCAGCAGCGCGGGGCCGGGGGGGCCCGGAAACACCATATATTTT.

This clonotype has only a few counts. The gene calls are TRBV7-2 and TRBJ1-1; perhaps TRBD1 as D (6 bases). Germline CDR1 SGHTA, CDR2 FQGNSA. This CDR3 is built from 15 residues. Trimming took off 4 bases at V and 5 bases at J, with 17 bases between the two ends. The CDR3 is CASSSTLGGGTEAFF. CDR3 in DNA: TGTGCCAGCAGCTCCACACTTGGAGGGGGAACTGAAGCTTTCTTT. The variable domain in full, completed from reference TRBV7-2 and TRBJ1-1, reads GAGVSQSPSNKVTEKGKDVELRCDPISGHTALYWYRQSLGQGLEFLIYFQGNSAPDKSGLPSDRFSAERTGGSVSTLTIQRTQQEDSAVYLCASSSTLGGGTEAFFGQGTRLTVV.

In nucleotides, the CDR3 is TGCGCCAGCAGTCGACAGGGGAGTACCACAGATACGCAGTATTTT. Its protein is CASSRQGSTTDTQYF. The V gene is TRBV10-1, the J gene TRBJ2-3, with 8 positions matching TRBD1. The CDR3 extends over 15 amino acids. The V and J ends lost 5 bases and 2 bases, in that order; junction bases with no gene match: 6. Germline lookup yields CDR1 WNHNN and CDR2 SYGVQD (reference sequence).

This clonotype came up many times. The chain uses TRBV9 and TRBJ2-1; no definite D call. The CDR3 has 14 amino acids. The V end was cut by 0 bases, the J end by 1 base, with 5 bases between. CDR1 is SGDLS and CDR2 is YYNGEE in the germline V gene. The CDR3 loop is CASSVEQSYNEQFF. CDR3 DNA sequence: TGTGCCAGCAGCGTAGAACAGTCCTACAATGAGCAGTTCTTC.

This clonotype was found a few times. The chain joins TRBV5-1 to TRBJ1-2; D not certain. The CDR3 consists of 13 residues. The V and J ends lost 0 bases and 4 bases respectively, with 7 bases between them. Germline V gene sequence: CDR1 SGHRS, CDR2 YFSETQ. CDR3 in amino acids: CASSLAVSYGYTF. The CDR3 DNA follows: TGCGCCAGCAGCTTGGCGGTCAGCTATGGCTACACCTTC.

The V and J genes are TRBV5-8 and TRBJ2-5; 16 bases line up with TRBD2. This CDR3 region has 17 residues. Germline V lookup: CDR1 SGHTS, CDR2 YDEGEE. After removal of 4 bases from V and 9 bases from J, the junction contained 12 bases not matched to a gene. The chain's CDR3 is CASSLGTSGRAESAQYF. CDR3 DNA sequence: TGTGCCAGCAGCCTCGGGACTAGCGGGAGGGCCGAATCTGCCCAGTACTTC.

Turning to this clonotype: An end of the junction does not agree with germline; a read error may underlie this. V and J are TRBV12-3 or TRBV12-4 and TRBJ2-7, with 10 nucleotides matching TRBD2. The CDR3 spans 15 residues. CDR3 DNA: TGTGCCGGCAGTTTCGTGACTAGCGGGCAGAGCGAGCAGTACTTC. Its protein is CAGSFVTSGQSEQYF.